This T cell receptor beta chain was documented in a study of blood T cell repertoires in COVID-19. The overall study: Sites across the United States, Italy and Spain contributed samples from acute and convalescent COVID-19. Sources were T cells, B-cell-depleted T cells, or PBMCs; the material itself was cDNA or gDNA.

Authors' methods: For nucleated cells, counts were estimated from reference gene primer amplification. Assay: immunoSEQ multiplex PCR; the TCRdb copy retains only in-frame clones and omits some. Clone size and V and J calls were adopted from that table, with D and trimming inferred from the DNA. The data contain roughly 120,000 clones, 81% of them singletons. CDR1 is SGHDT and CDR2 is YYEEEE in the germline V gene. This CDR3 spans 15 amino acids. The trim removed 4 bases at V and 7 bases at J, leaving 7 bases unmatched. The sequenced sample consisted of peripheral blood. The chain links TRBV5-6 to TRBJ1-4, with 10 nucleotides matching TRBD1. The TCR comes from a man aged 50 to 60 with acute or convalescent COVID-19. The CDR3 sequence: CASSVTGGGREKLFF. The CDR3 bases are TGTGCCAGCAGCGTGACAGGGGGCGGGCGTGAAAAACTGTTTTTT.